The rows below give T cell receptor beta chains drawn from one sample of a study of T-cell reconstitution after alpha-beta-depleted transplantation in children. TCRdb re-called the PCR reads with MiXCR, one entry per CDR3 protein. The repertoire has roughly 350,000 distinct CDR3 sequences, about 9.3% of them found once; the top ten carry about 2.3%. This sample comprised PBMCs from the stem cell graft donor, obtained from the stem cell graft. These receptors all stem from a human donor who donated a stem cell graft to a child with acute lymphoblastic leukemia. CDR3s include the opening cysteine and the closing phenylalanine or tryptophan. A D gene is named only where the DNA matches it firmly. Only part of the rows carry a size: once, few, many, or a class if the clone is expanded.

d_gene	v_gene	j_gene	len	abundance	CDR3nt	CDR3aa
TRBD2	TRBV5-6	TRBJ2-2	17	few	TGTGCCAGCAGACCAAGTCTAGCGGCCCTGAACACCGGGGAGCTGTTTTTT	CASRPSLAALNTGELFF
TRBD1	TRBV28	TRBJ1-1	17	many	TGTGCCAGCAGTACCCTGGCGCGGACAGGGAATCTCTGGGAAGCTTTCTTT	CASSTLARTGNLWEAFF
TRBD1	TRBV5-1	TRBJ2-7	16	once	TGCGCCAGCAGCTTGAGCCCGCCGGGACAGGGCTACGAGCAGTACTTC	CASSLSPPGQGYEQYF
TRBD1	TRBV6-1	TRBJ1-5	16	NA	TGTGCCAGCAGCGAGGGACAGCTACCGGGCAATCAGCCCCAGCATTTT	CASSEGQLPGNQPQHF
NA	TRBV7-4	TRBJ2-7	17	NA	TGTGCCAGCAGCTCCCCGAGGGGGTCGGGGGAGTACTACGAGCAGTACTTC	CASSSPRGSGEYYEQYF
NA	TRBV4-1	TRBJ1-3	18	NA	TGCGCCAGCAGCCAAGTCACCCAGTTCTGGAGCTCTGGAAACACCATATATTTT	CASSQVTQFWSSGNTIYF
TRBD2	TRBV20-1	TRBJ2-1	16	NA	TGCATTGCTAGAGATCCGGCGGGAGGCCCCCTCAATGAGCAGTTCTTC	CIARDPAGGPLNEQFF
NA	TRBV29-1	TRBJ2-4	14	few	TGCAGCGTTTCGTCCAAGACTAGTGGAAACATTCAGTACTTC	CSVSSKTSGNIQYF
TRBD2	TRBV20-1	TRBJ2-5	14	few	TGCAGTGCCAGTTTCATGCTAGCGGGAGAGACCCAGTACTTC	CSASFMLAGETQYF
NA	TRBV5-1	TRBJ1-2	16	few	TGCGCCAGCAGCTCCATCGGTGGCGGGATCAACTATGGCTACACCTTC	CASSSIGGGINYGYTF
TRBD1	TRBV5-1	TRBJ1-2	16	NA	TGCGCCAGCAGCTTGGCGTCATGGGGGACAGGGAATGGCTACACCTTC	CASSLASWGTGNGYTF
NA	TRBV29-1	TRBJ1-4	13	few	TGCAGCGTTCTCGGGGCGCTTAATGAAAAACTGTTTTTT	CSVLGALNEKLFF